The 28 T cell receptor beta chains below were found in one sample sequenced in a study of T cells after yellow fever vaccination. TCRdb reanalysed the 5' RACE reads using MiXCR and keeps one entry per CDR3 protein. The sample records 250,000 to 350,000 distinct CDR3 sequences, 8.7% being singletons. Sequenced material: CD4+ T cells sorted from PBMCs, taken 5 days after the yellow fever booster vaccination. These receptors came from a man aged 18 to 30 who received the YFV17D yellow fever vaccine.

In DNA form, the CDR3 reads TGTGCCAGCAGCCGGACTAGCGGGGGGACCCAAGAGACCCAGTACTTC. Translated: CASSRTSGGTQETQYF. The chain couples TRBV4-2 to TRBJ2-5; TRBD2 aligns across 14 bases. J gave up 1 base and V 4 bases, and 2 bases lay outside the gene matches. This CDR3 contains 16 residues. CDR1 and CDR2 from the germline V gene are LGHNA and YNFKEQ.

This clonotype has more than one count but fewer than ten. The chain recombines TRBV6-5 with TRBJ2-3, with 7 positions matching TRBD2. Germline CDR1 is MNHEY and CDR2 is SVGAGI. The CDR3 totals 15 residues. The V and J ends lost 7 bases and 0 bases, in that order; junction bases with no gene match: 7. CDR3 sequence reads: CASTNHGGSTDTQYF. CDR3 DNA: TGTGCCAGCACAAACCACGGGGGGAGCACAGATACGCAGTATTTT.

The CDR3 protein is CASTLGQGSNQPQHF. CDR3 DNA sequence: TGTGCCAGCACCCTAGGACAGGGGAGCAATCAGCCCCAGCATTTT. This chain links TRBV6-6 with TRBJ1-5; 9 positions agree with TRBD1. The CDR3 is 15 residues long. V lost 7 bases and J lost 1; bases outside the gene matches: 5. The germline gives CDR1 MNHNY, CDR2 SVGAGI (reference sequence).

This clonotype appeared many times. V is TRBV6-2 or TRBV6-3 and J is TRBJ2-3; TRBD2 aligns across 7 bases. Germline CDR1 is MNHEY and CDR2 is SVGEGT. The CDR3 totals 14 residues. V shed 5 bases, J shed 3 bases, and the junction held 5 bases outside the gene matches. The DNA of the CDR3 is TGTGCCAGCAGTACCCGCGGGGGAACAGATACGCAGTATTTT. Translation gives CASSTRGGTDTQYF.

The chain combines TRBV7-3 with TRBJ2-2; D ambiguous. CDR1 SGHTA and CDR2 FQGTGA come from the germline V gene. The V end was cut by 6 bases, the J end by 6 bases, with 8 bases between. This CDR3 has 12 amino acids. The CDR3 reads CASRLGPGELFF. Written as DNA, the CDR3 is TGTGCCAGCAGGTTAGGCCCCGGGGAGCTGTTTTTT.

The chain couples TRBV7-3 to TRBJ2-3; D is unresolved. The germline gives CDR1 SGHTA, CDR2 FQGTGA. Trimming pared 2 bases from V and 2 bases from J, leaving 11 bases between. This CDR3 comprises 15 residues. The CDR3 loop reads CASSLQARDTDTQYF. In nucleotides, the CDR3 is TGTGCCAGCAGCTTACAGGCAAGAGACACAGATACGCAGTATTTT.

With regard to this clonotype: This may come from a read error, since a much larger clone is one base off. The chain carries TRBV29-1 and TRBJ1-2; D uncertain. Per germline, CDR1 SQVTM and CDR2 ANQGSEA. This CDR3 is built from 11 residues. The CDR3 sequence is CGAAEGLGYTF. CDR3 in DNA: TGCGGCGCCGCGGAGGGTTTGGGGTACACCTTC.

This clonotype has more than one count but fewer than ten. V gene TRBV6-1 combines with J gene TRBJ1-2; D is unresolved. Trimming took 7 bases from V and 0 from J, leaving 9 bases between them. This CDR3 is 13 amino acids long. CDR1 and CDR2 (germline): MNHNS, SASEGT. The CDR3 here is CASNTDTNYGYTF. CDR3 nucleotides: TGTGCCAGCAATACTGATACTAACTATGGCTACACCTTC.

This clonotype was counted only a few times. The V call is TRBV29-1, the J call TRBJ2-7; 9 nucleotides align to TRBD1. Germline-derived CDR1 and CDR2 are SQVTM and ANQGSEA. After removal of 6 bases from V and 3 bases from J, the junction contained 6 bases not matched to a gene. The CDR3 runs 13 residues. CDR3 sequence reads: CSVPGQGRYEQYF. In nucleotides, the CDR3 is TGCAGCGTGCCCGGACAGGGGCGCTACGAGCAGTACTTC.

This clonotype was observed at least ten times. This sequence joins TRBV12-3 or TRBV12-4 and TRBJ1-2; 8 bases map to TRBD1. This CDR3 is built from 14 residues. J gave up 8 bases and V 4 bases, and 9 bases lay outside the gene matches. CDR3 sequence reads: CASSSLGQAKGYTF. The CDR3 nucleotides read TGTGCCAGCAGTTCCCTGGGACAGGCGAAAGGCTACACCTTC.

V usage is TRBV10-3 and J usage is TRBJ1-1; D is ambiguous. Trimming removed 3 bases at V and 3 bases at J, with 8 bases between. The CDR3 is 13 amino acids. Germline CDR1 reads ENHRY; CDR2 reads SYGVKD. The CDR3 nucleotides are TGTGCCATCAGTGAAGGCACCCACACTGAAGCTTTCTTT. This sequence encodes CAISEGTHTEAFF.

The V gene is TRBV4-1, the J gene TRBJ2-5; D is possibly TRBD1 (7 bases). Trimming cost V 0 bases and J 6 bases, with 11 bases left between them. The CDR3 length is 14 residues. Germline V gives CDR1 MGHRA, CDR2 YSYEKL. The CDR3 sequence: CASSQDQGGKTQYF. The CDR3 nucleotides are TGCGCCAGCAGCCAAGATCAGGGGGGCAAGACCCAGTACTTC.

J is TRBJ2-5 and V is TRBV4-3, with 10 bases that match TRBD2. The CDR3 is made up of 18 amino acids. Losses at the gene ends were 0 bases for V and 1 base for J; bases not matched to a gene: 8. Germline V gene lookup returns CDR1 LGHNA and CDR2 YSLEER. The CDR3 spells CASSQDYALAGAQETQYF. The CDR3 DNA sequence: TGCGCCAGCAGCCAAGATTATGCCCTAGCGGGAGCCCAAGAGACCCAGTACTTC.

The gene calls are TRBV5-6 and TRBJ1-3, with D unclear. The V end lost 0 bases, the J end lost 7 bases, and 8 bases lay between the germline ends. Germline V gene data show CDR1 as SGHDT and CDR2 as YYEEEE. The CDR3 sequence is 13 residues long. The CDR3 spells CASSLATRNTIYF. The CDR3 region has the DNA TGTGCCAGCAGCTTGGCTACCAGGAACACCATATATTTT.

This clonotype was recorded a few times. The CDR3 loop is CSVEALAGGTDTQYF. The CDR3 DNA reads as TGCAGCGTTGAAGCCTTGGCAGGGGGCACAGATACGCAGTATTTT. The chain employs TRBV29-1 and TRBJ2-3; a possible D gene is TRBD1 (6 bases). Trimming shortened V by 1 base and J by 1 base, and 12 bases separated the two germline ends. The CDR3 sequence is 15 residues long. In germline, CDR1 is SQVTM, CDR2 ANQGSEA.

This clonotype has only a few counts. This chain links TRBV19 with TRBJ2-1; D unclear. Per the germline V gene, CDR1 is LNHDA and CDR2 is SQIVND (reference sequence). Trimming pared 1 base from V and 4 bases from J, leaving 5 bases between. The CDR3 has 13 residues. As DNA, the CDR3 is TGTGCCAGTAGTATAGCAGGATACAATGAGCAGTTCTTC. As protein: CASSIAGYNEQFF.

This clonotype was counted at least ten times. V and J are TRBV6-5 and TRBJ2-3, with 7 positions matching TRBD1. Germline V gene sequence: CDR1 MNHEY, CDR2 SVGAGI. The V gene end was trimmed by 10 bases and the J gene end by 3 bases; junction bases not matched to a gene: 7. The CDR3 is 13 residues long. The CDR3 region has the DNA TGTGCCATCCGGGACAGAGATACAGATACGCAGTATTTT. As protein: CAIRDRDTDTQYF.

V and J are TRBV4-1 and TRBJ1-1, with D maybe TRBD1 (6 bases). V lost 4 bases and J 10 bases, leaving 16 bases between the germline ends. The germline CDR1 and CDR2 sequences are MGHRA and YSYEKL. This CDR3 comprises 13 residues. The CDR3 nucleotides are TGCGCCAGCAGCCGGGGGGCAGGGGCTAGAGCTTTCTTT. It is translated as CASSRGAGARAFF.

The V gene is TRBV4-2, the J gene TRBJ1-1; no definite D call. CDR1 LGHNA and CDR2 YNFKEQ come from the germline V gene. CDR3 length: 15 residues. The V and J ends lost 4 bases and 1 base respectively, with 13 bases between them. Here the CDR3 reads CASSPSDTWNTEAFF. In DNA, the CDR3 is TGTGCCAGCAGCCCCTCTGATACGTGGAACACTGAAGCTTTCTTT.

This clonotype was detected only a few times. The chain joins TRBV7-2 to TRBJ1-1; weak D call: TRBD1 (6 bases). The CDR3 is made up of 15 amino acids. V lost 1 base and J 2 bases, leaving 11 bases between the germline ends. Germline V gives CDR1 SGHTA, CDR2 FQGNSA. The CDR3 nucleotides are TGTGCCAGCAGCTTAGAGGCGGGACAAAACACTGAAGCTTTCTTT. Translated: CASSLEAGQNTEAFF.

The genes are TRBV6-1 and TRBJ1-5; 7 positions match TRBD1. The CDR3 spans 16 residues. The ends lost 2 bases at V and 1 base at J; junction bases unmatched: 5. The germline V gene encodes CDR1 MNHNS and CDR2 SASEGT. CDR3 DNA sequence: TGTGCCAGCAGTGAACTTAGCAGGGGGAGCAATCAGCCCCAGCATTTT. Its protein product is CASSELSRGSNQPQHF.

The chain carries TRBV4-2 and TRBJ2-3; 15 nucleotides agree with TRBD2. The V gene end was trimmed by 4 bases and the J gene end by 4 bases; junction bases not matched to a gene: 12. The CDR3 has 19 residues. Germline V gene sequence: CDR1 LGHNA, CDR2 YNFKEQ. The CDR3 sequence: CASSRTSGGAGSRPDTQYF. CDR3 DNA: TGTGCCAGCAGCCGGACTAGCGGGGGGGCGGGGAGTCGGCCAGATACGCAGTATTTT.

This clonotype came up many times. The V call is TRBV7-2, the J call TRBJ1-1, with a tentative D call TRBD1 (5 bases). Trimming pared 0 bases from V and 10 bases from J, leaving 18 bases between. Germline V gives CDR1 SGHTA, CDR2 FQGNSA. The CDR3 extends over 15 amino acids. The CDR3 DNA is TGTGCCAGCAGCTTAGCCCCCGGGACTAGGGTGTTAGCTTTCTTT. This encodes CASSLAPGTRVLAFF.

This clonotype appeared a few times. The rearrangement joins TRBV7-3 to TRBJ2-3; TRBD1 matches at 7 bases. Germline V lookup: CDR1 SGHTA, CDR2 FQGTGA. This CDR3 spans 15 amino acids. V shed 1 base, J shed 8 bases, and the junction held 9 bases outside the gene matches. The CDR3 DNA reads TGTGCCAGCAGCTTAAGACAGGGCCCCGCGAGTACGCAGTATTTT. Its protein is CASSLRQGPASTQYF.

The CDR3 DNA reads TGTGCCAGCAGCGTAGAATTACTCTCAGGGGGCTACACCTTC. Translating it yields CASSVELLSGGYTF. The chain is built from TRBV9 and TRBJ1-2, with TRBD1 as a possible D gene (5 bases). The germline CDR1 and CDR2 sequences are SGDLS and YYNGEE. This CDR3 spans 14 amino acids. Trimming removed 0 bases at V and 8 bases at J, with 14 bases between.

The rearrangement uses TRBV7-6 and TRBJ2-3; no definite D call. Trimming stripped 4 bases from V and 0 bases from J, with 5 bases between. This CDR3 is built from 13 residues. Germline CDR1 SGHVS, CDR2 FNYEAQ. DNA for the CDR3: TGTGCCAGCAGCTCTCAGAGCACAGATACGCAGTATTTT. Amino acids: CASSSQSTDTQYF.

This clonotype showed up just a few times. CDR3 loop: CASSLLVGQGYEQYF. DNA for the CDR3: TGCGCCAGCAGCCTCCTGGTTGGACAGGGGTACGAGCAGTACTTC. The chain couples TRBV4-1 to TRBJ2-7; TRBD1 agrees at 9 bases. This CDR3 spans 15 amino acids. V was pared by 4 bases and J by 4 bases, with 8 bases of the junction left unmatched. Looked up from germline, CDR1 is MGHRA and CDR2 is YSYEKL.

The chain uses TRBV6-5 and TRBJ1-2; TRBD1 might be the D (5 bases). Germline values: CDR1 MNHEY, CDR2 SVGAGI. There are 13 residues in the CDR3. V lost 5 bases to trimming and J lost 4 bases, with 11 bases between them. CDR3 protein: CASSLTGFYGYTF. CDR3 DNA: TGTGCCAGCAGTCTCACAGGTTTCTATGGCTACACCTTC.